Below, 29 T cell receptor beta chains from the same sample are listed, as sequenced in a study of T cells expressing NK-cell markers. TCRdb re-analyzed the 5' RACE reads; it lists each CDR3 protein once, without DNA. This listing includes 150,000 or so distinct CDR3 sequences. The sequencing input was blood T cells: a sorted CD56 or NKG2C T cell subset, CD4+ or CD8+ T cells, or bulk PBMC T cells (not recorded which). These receptors originate from a woman aged 18 to 75 in good health.

The rearrangement links TRBV5-6 to TRBJ2-5; TCRdb selects TRBD2, and the lack of DNA leaves this call unchecked. The length of the CDR3 is 15 residues. Per the germline V gene, CDR1 is SGHDT and CDR2 is YYEEEE. The CDR3 reads CASSLRRGLSETQYF.

The J gene is TRBJ2-7, the V gene TRBV7-8; checking the TCRdb D call of TRBD1 is not possible without DNA. In germline, CDR1 is SGHVS, CDR2 FQNEAQ. The CDR3 is made up of 15 amino acids. This CDR3 reads CASRPGQGAMYEQYF.

This chain joins TRBV29-1 and TRBJ2-2; the TCRdb D gene call, TRBD2, has no DNA to confirm it. This CDR3 has 14 residues. Germline CDR1 and CDR2: SQVTM and ANQGSEA. The CDR3 sequence: CSGTSGTNTGELFF.

The V and J genes are TRBV3-1 and TRBJ1-2; as DNA is missing, the TRBD1 call by TCRdb cannot be tested. CDR1 and CDR2 from the germline V gene are LGHDT and YNNKEL (reference sequence). This CDR3 has 14 residues. CDR3 sequence reads: CASSDAGYNYGYTF.

This chain uses TRBV20-1 with TRBJ1-6; TCRdb proposes TRBD1, but this gene call is untestable without DNA. This CDR3 is 15 amino acids long. The germline V gene has CDR1 DFQATT and CDR2 SNEGSKA (reference sequence). This CDR3 is CSATSRARYNSPLHF.

This chain's CDR3 is CASSPMAGADTQYF. The chain is built from TRBV14 and TRBJ2-3; TCRdb's D call of TRBD1 is untestable without DNA. In germline, CDR1 is SGHDN, CDR2 FVKESK. This CDR3 comprises 14 residues. The whole variable domain, remainder taken from reference TRBV14 and TRBJ2-3, is EAGVTQFPSHSVIEKGQTVTLRCDPISGHDNLYWYRRVMGKEIKFLLHFVKESKQDESGMPNNRFLAERTGGTYSTLKVQPAELEDSGVYFCASSPMAGADTQYFGPGTRLTVL.

J is TRBJ2-1 and V is TRBV5-1; TCRdb indicates TRBD2, and absent DNA this call remains unverified. The germline gives CDR1 SGHRS, CDR2 YFSETQ. The CDR3 length is 14 residues. The CDR3 loop is CASMTSSIYNEQFF.

This chain links TRBV12-3 or TRBV12-4 with TRBJ2-3. This CDR3 is built from 12 residues. The CDR3 here is CASSLAQDTQYF.

The chain has TRBV12-3 or TRBV12-4 and TRBJ1-1; TCRdb indicates TRBD1, and absent DNA this call remains unverified. The CDR3 consists of 17 residues. The CDR3 reads CASSLYGGAMTNTEAFF.

The rearrangement joins TRBV29-1 to TRBJ1-1. This CDR3 is 13 amino acids long. Germline V gives CDR1 SQVTM, CDR2 ANQGSEA. The CDR3: CSVGTGSNTEAFF.

V and J are TRBV20-1 and TRBJ2-5; TCRdb names TRBD1, which stays unverified in the absence of DNA. The CDR3 is 15 amino acids. CDR1 and CDR2 (germline): DFQATT, SNEGSKA (reference sequence). The CDR3 sequence: CSARDMAGAGETQYF.

This rearrangement joins TRBV25-1 to TRBJ1-4; TCRdb gives TRBD1 as the D gene, but with no DNA this cannot be confirmed. Germline CDR1 MGHDK, CDR2 SYGVNS. The CDR3 totals 15 residues. CDR3 in amino acids: CASAGQGEYNEKLFF.

The chain links TRBV12-3 or TRBV12-4 to TRBJ2-5; TCRdb names TRBD1, which stays unverified in the absence of DNA. The CDR3 is made up of 14 amino acids. The CDR3 sequence is CASSSGAGQETQYF.

This chain connects TRBV5-5 to TRBJ1-2; TCRdb returns TRBD1, unconfirmable since there is no DNA. The germline V gene encodes CDR1 SGHKS and CDR2 YYEKEE (reference sequence). CDR3 length equals 17 residues. The CDR3 is CASSLARTDRANYGYTF.

The V call is TRBV7-8, the J call TRBJ2-3; TCRdb gives TRBD2 as the D gene, but with no DNA this cannot be confirmed. Germline loops: CDR1 SGHVS, CDR2 FQNEAQ. The CDR3 is made up of 13 amino acids. This CDR3 reads CASSTAAGLPQYF.

The chain recombines TRBV5-1 with TRBJ1-1; TCRdb's D call of TRBD1 is untestable without DNA. The germline CDR1 and CDR2 sequences are SGHRS and YFSETQ. CDR3 length: 15 residues. CDR3 in amino acids: CASSLDPRRNTEAFF. The entire variable domain, with the rest obtained from reference TRBV5-1 and TRBJ1-1, is as follows: KAGVTQTPRYLIKTRGQQVTLSCSPISGHRSVSWYQQTPGQGLQFLFEYFSETQRNKGNFPGRFSGRQFSNSRSEMNVSTLELGDSALYLCASSLDPRRNTEAFFGQGTRLTVV.

This chain uses TRBV9 with TRBJ1-1; checking the TCRdb D call of TRBD1 is not possible without DNA. Looked up from germline, CDR1 is SGDLS and CDR2 is YYNGEE. This CDR3 is 15 amino acids long. The CDR3 loop is CASSVGGPKNTEAFF.

This sequence joins TRBV19 and TRBJ2-1; TCRdb indicates TRBD2, and absent DNA this call remains unverified. CDR1 LNHDA and CDR2 SQIVND come from the germline V gene (reference sequence). CDR3 length equals 12 residues. The CDR3 region is CASGRDYNEQFF.

The chain couples TRBV7-3 to TRBJ2-1; TCRdb outputs TRBD1, but without DNA this stays unchecked. Germline CDR1 SGHTA, CDR2 FQGTGA. This CDR3 has 15 residues. The CDR3 loop is CASSSPGGAGNEQFF.

The chain joins TRBV4-1 to TRBJ2-1; TCRdb picks TRBD2, but there is no DNA to check that call. CDR1 is MGHRA and CDR2 is YSYEKL in the germline V gene. The CDR3 has 16 residues. The CDR3 protein is CASSPLLRLVFGEQFF.

The chain couples TRBV20-1 to TRBJ2-7; TCRdb picks TRBD2, but there is no DNA to check that call. The CDR3 extends over 16 amino acids. Germline values: CDR1 DFQATT, CDR2 SNEGSKA (reference sequence). The CDR3 region is CSAPAGVAGGLYEQYF.

The chain couples TRBV11-2 to TRBJ2-4; there is no DNA to check the TCRdb D call of TRBD2. This CDR3 is built from 19 residues. Germline loops: CDR1 SGHAT, CDR2 FQNNGV. CDR3 loop: CASSSPGLAGVLAKNIQYF.

The chain is built from TRBV6-1 and TRBJ1-5; TCRdb's D gene call, TRBD1, goes unchecked for lack of DNA. CDR1 MNHNS and CDR2 SASEGT come from the germline V gene. CDR3 size: 14 residues. The CDR3 region is CASRRNVQDQPQHF.

The chain is built from TRBV19 and TRBJ2-1; TCRdb's D gene call, TRBD2, goes unchecked for lack of DNA. The CDR3 spans 15 residues. Germline CDR1 is LNHDA and CDR2 is SQIVND (reference sequence). The CDR3 protein is CASSPSRGGANEQFF.

The V and J genes are TRBV27 and TRBJ2-7; TCRdb indicates TRBD2, and absent DNA this call remains unverified. The CDR3 is 13 amino acids. CDR1 MNHEY and CDR2 SMNVEV come from the germline V gene (reference sequence). CDR3 region: CASSRGPSYEQYF.

The rearrangement uses TRBV15 and TRBJ1-1; checking the TCRdb D call of TRBD1 is not possible without DNA. CDR1 is LNHNV, CDR2 YYDKDF, per germline (reference sequence). The length of the CDR3 is 16 residues. The chain's CDR3 is CATSRVRGYEDTEAFF.

J is TRBJ2-1 and V is TRBV5-1; with no DNA, the TCRdb D assignment of TRBD1 cannot be verified. The CDR3 is made up of 15 amino acids. The germline gives CDR1 SGHRS, CDR2 YFSETQ. CDR3 amino acids: CASSIQGSVFDEQFF.

The CDR3 region is CASSSRGLNYGYTF. The J gene is TRBJ1-2, the V gene TRBV5-5; the TCRdb D gene call, TRBD1, has no DNA to confirm it. The germline CDR1 and CDR2 sequences are SGHKS and YYEKEE (reference sequence). This CDR3 contains 14 residues.

The chain has TRBV5-5 and TRBJ2-1; TCRdb indicates TRBD1, and absent DNA this call remains unverified. This CDR3 has 18 amino acids. From germline, CDR1 is SGHKS and CDR2 YYEKEE (reference sequence). The CDR3 loop reads CASSRQGSGSSSYNEQFF.